The sequence of this T cell receptor beta chain was determined in a study of early T cells in non-severe SARS-CoV-2 infection. Study-level information: With bulk RNA from unsorted whole blood as input, sequencing yielded unpaired chains.

TCRdb used MiXCR to reprocess the 5' RACE reads, holding one entry per CDR3 protein. The sample holds approximately 69,000 distinct CDR3 sequences, about 12% seen once. This receptor was taken from an adult who was a healthcare worker with PCR-confirmed SARS-CoV-2 infection or an uninfected control (not recorded which). Sample: whole blood.

The CDR3 nucleotides read TGTGCCAGCAGCTTACGGGGCCAGGGCAATCAGCCCCAGCATTTT. This codes for CASSLRGQGNQPQHF. This chain links TRBV7-9 with TRBJ1-5; D possibly corresponds to TRBD1 (5 bases). This CDR3 has 15 residues. The germline V gene encodes CDR1 SEHNR and CDR2 FQNEAQ (reference sequence). V shed 2 bases and J shed 2 bases, with 10 bases lying between them.